Sequencing of this TCR beta chain was carried out in a study of blood T cells in healthy people across ages. The sample holds a few counts of this clonotype. Its specificity is unknown. Study-level results: The CMV status of each donor remained undetermined, and this could have confounded shifts in expanded clonotypes. Getting older went along with TCR beta diversity per million T cells dropping roughly linearly.

Samples each yielded at least 6 micrograms of total RNA. V lost 0 bases, J lost 7 bases, and 12 bases lay in between. Germline V gene sequence: CDR1 LGHNA, CDR2 YNFKEQ. The CDR3 is made up of 14 amino acids. The authors ran a second PCR of 7 to 11 cycles using a sample-barcoded 5' primer and a J-beta primer mix. TCRdb analysed the 5' RACE reads with MiXCR anew, one entry per CDR3 protein. The sample lists 1.8 million or so distinct CDR3 sequences; around 42% were seen once. V is TRBV4-2 and J is TRBJ1-2; D perhaps matches TRBD1 (6 bases). Material: blood. The sequence came from a human donor in good health. In nucleotides, the CDR3 is TGTGCCAGCAGCCAAGATGCACGGGGGCTTGGCTACACCTTC. Translated: CASSQDARGLGYTF.